This paragraph covers one T cell receptor (beta chain) sequence. Its antigen is not yet known. No clone much larger than this one lies a single base away; base qualities are absent. Germline trimming amounts to 4 bases on V and 8 bases on J, with 4 as the count of junction bases outside the gene matches. The cysteine opens and the phenylalanine closes a CDR3 of 14 amino acids. Only the CDR3 DNA is retained, 42 bases long and in frame from the first base. The germline V gene sets CDR1 to SGHRS and CDR2 to YFSETQ. This entry belongs to a study of siplizumab effects on memory and regulatory T cells (dated by TCRdb to 2018 to 2020). As for the study more broadly: The study looked at the effect of siplizumab, an anti-CD2 antibody, on alloreactive T-cell subsets in allogeneic mixed lymphocyte reactions made from human PBMCs.

Libraries were built with the immunoSEQ multiplex PCR assay. Each sample had roughly 90,000 TCR templates assayed by the deep sequencing platform. Genomic DNA extracted from sorted T cells was the material used for TCRbeta CDR3 sequencing. On the authors' methods: Clonal analysis of TCRbeta CDR3 data was done in the R programming language. Alloreactive CD4+ and CD8+ clones were defined by comparing unstimulated samples with post-reaction CFSE-low samples. By matching sequences to the repertoires of sorted unstimulated Treg and non-Treg cells, each alloreactive CD4+ clone was assigned a regulatory or non-regulatory origin. TCRdb mirrors the immuneACCESS table, restricted to in-frame sequences. Some clones are absent from its copies; in checked studies, under half trace to an unresolved V gene, and the reason for the others is unknown. V and J calls and clone size follow that table, whereas D and trimming were derived from the DNA. The table for this sample lists 80,000 to 130,000 clones; about 95% of them were counted only once. Clones ranked in the top ten supply under 0.65% of the sample.

Sorted unstimulated T cells, along with proliferating T cells recovered from mixed lymphocyte reactions, underwent TCRbeta CDR3 sequencing. Fresh whole blood from over 8 HLA-typed healthy donors was used to isolate PBMCs. Unstimulated CD4+ regulatory T cells were FACS-sorted to map the origin of alloreactive clones. On the study overall, not on this receptor specifically: For roughly 75-97% of proliferating CD4+ or CD8+ clones, no naive or memory phenotype could be assigned. The suppressive function of proliferating Tregs from siplizumab cultures was not functionally confirmed. Unstimulated naive T cells appeared more diverse than memory T cells, and naive cells seemed to contribute substantially to the alloresponse. The cumulative frequency of alloreactive sequences traceable to unstimulated CD4+ memory T cells was significantly reduced by siplizumab. In reactions with siplizumab, an average of approximately 70% of mappable alloreactive CD4+ clones were Treg-derived, compared with approximately 29% in control reactions. Because sequences below about 10^-5 frequency were poorly captured, only a minor fraction of alloreactive clones could be mapped to unstimulated subsets.

The sequenced sample was Tregs sorted from blood. This receptor was obtained from a human donor in good health. The chain was built from TRBV5-1 and TRBJ2-1, and 12 junctional nucleotides match TRBD2. The sequence in DNA is TGCGCCAGCAGCCCCGGGACTAGCGGGCATGAGCAGTTCTTC. Translation gives CASSPGTSGHEQFF. Beyond the CDR3, the reference TRBV5-1 and TRBJ2-1 genes provide the residues; the full variable domain reads: KAGVTQTPRYLIKTRGQQVTLSCSPISGHRSVSWYQQTPGQGLQFLFEYFSETQRNKGNFPGRFSGRQFSNSRSEMNVSTLELGDSALYLCASSPGTSGHEQFFGPGTRLTVL.